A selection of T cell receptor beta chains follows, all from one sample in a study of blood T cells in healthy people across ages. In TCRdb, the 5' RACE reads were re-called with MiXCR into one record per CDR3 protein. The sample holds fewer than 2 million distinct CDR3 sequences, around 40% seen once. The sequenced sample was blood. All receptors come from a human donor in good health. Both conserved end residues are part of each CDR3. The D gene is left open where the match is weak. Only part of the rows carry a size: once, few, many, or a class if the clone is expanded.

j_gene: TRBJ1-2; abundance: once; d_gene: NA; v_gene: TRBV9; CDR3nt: TGTGCCAGCAGCGTACCTGGTGACTACACCTTC; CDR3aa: CASSVPGDYTF
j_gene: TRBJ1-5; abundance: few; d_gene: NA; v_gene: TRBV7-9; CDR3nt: TGTGCCAGCAGCTTAGCTGCCCAGCCCCAGCATTTT; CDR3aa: CASSLAAQPQHF
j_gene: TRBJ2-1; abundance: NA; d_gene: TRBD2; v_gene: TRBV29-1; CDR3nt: TGCAGCGGGTCACCAGCGGGGGGCGGCAATGAGCAGTTCTTC; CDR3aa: CSGSPAGGGNEQFF
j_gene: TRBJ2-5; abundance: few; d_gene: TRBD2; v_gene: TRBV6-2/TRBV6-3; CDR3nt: TGTGCCAGCACCCTAGCGGGAAAGGAGACCCAGTACTTC; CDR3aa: CASTLAGKETQYF
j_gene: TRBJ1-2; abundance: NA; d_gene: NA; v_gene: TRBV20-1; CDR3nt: TGCAATGCTAGAGATTCGTGGCCCAACTATGGCTACACCTTC; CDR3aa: CNARDSWPNYGYTF
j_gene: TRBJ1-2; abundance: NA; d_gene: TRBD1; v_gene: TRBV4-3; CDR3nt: TGCGCCAGCAGCCAAGATACCTTGATCTCGACAGGGGCGAGTGGCTATGGCTACACCTTC; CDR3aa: CASSQDTLISTGASGYGYTF
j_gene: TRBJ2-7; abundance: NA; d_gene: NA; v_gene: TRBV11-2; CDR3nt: TGTGCCAGCAGCCTAGGGGGGGGTCTGAAACCAAGAGGCTACGAGCAGTACTTC; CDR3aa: CASSLGGGLKPRGYEQYF
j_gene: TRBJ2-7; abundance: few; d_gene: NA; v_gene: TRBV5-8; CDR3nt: TGTGCCAGCAACATGGGGGGGGCCCACGAGCAGTACTTC; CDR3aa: CASNMGGAHEQYF
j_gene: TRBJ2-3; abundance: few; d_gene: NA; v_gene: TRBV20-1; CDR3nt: TGCAGTGCTCACACGGGACTCACGATCGATGGGACGACAGATACGCAGTATTTT; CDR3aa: CSAHTGLTIDGTTDTQYF
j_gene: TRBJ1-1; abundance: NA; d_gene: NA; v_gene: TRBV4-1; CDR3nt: TGCGCCAGCAGCCAAGTGGGGGCTGAAGCTTTCTTT; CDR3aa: CASSQVGAEAFF
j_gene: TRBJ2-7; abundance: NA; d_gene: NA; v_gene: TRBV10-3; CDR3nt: TGTGCCATCAGTGAGTCGGGGGAGTACGAGCAGTACTTC; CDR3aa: CAISESGEYEQYF
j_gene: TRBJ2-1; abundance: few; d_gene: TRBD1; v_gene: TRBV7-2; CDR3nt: TGTGCCAGCAGCCCGGGACAGGGCTATGAGCAGTTCTTC; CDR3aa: CASSPGQGYEQFF
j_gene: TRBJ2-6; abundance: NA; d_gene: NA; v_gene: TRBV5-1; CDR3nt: TGCGCCAGCACCATTACTCGCGGGCTCGGGGCCAACGTCCTGACTTTC; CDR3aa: CASTITRGLGANVLTF
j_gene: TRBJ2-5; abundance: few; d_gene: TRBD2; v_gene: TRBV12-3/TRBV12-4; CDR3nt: TGTGCCAGCAGTATGGACTGGGCTAGCGGGTTGCGGGAGCAGTACTTC; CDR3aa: CASSMDWASGLREQYF
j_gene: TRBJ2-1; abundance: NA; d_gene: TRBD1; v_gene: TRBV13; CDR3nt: TGTGCCAGCAGCTTAGTATTGAGGGGGCCTCACAATGAGCAGTTCTTC; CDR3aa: CASSLVLRGPHNEQFF
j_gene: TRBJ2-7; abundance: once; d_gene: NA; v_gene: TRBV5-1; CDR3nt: TGCGCCAGCAGCTTAGGCCCTCACCCCGTCTCCTACGAGCAGTACTTC; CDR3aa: CASSLGPHPVSYEQYF